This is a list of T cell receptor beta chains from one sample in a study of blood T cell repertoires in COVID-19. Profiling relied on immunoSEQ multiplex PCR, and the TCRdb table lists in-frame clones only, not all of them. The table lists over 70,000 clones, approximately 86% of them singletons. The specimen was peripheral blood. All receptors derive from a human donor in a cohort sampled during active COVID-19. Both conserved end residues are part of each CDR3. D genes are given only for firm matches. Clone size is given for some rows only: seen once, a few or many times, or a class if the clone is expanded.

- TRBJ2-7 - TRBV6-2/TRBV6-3 CASSRGYDPYEQYF TGTGCCAGCAGTCGAGGCTACGACCCCTACGAGCAGTACTTC
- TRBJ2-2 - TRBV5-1 CASSLGARLDAGELFF TGCGCCAGCAGCTTGGGGGCCAGGCTTGATGCCGGGGAGCTGTTTTTT
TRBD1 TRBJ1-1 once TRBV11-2 CASSLDWTGLEAFF TGTGCCAGCAGCTTAGATTGGACAGGGCTTGAAGCTTTCTTT
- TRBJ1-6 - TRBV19 CASSIVGAELYSPLHF TGTGCCAGTAGTATTGTTGGGGCGGAACTTTATTCACCCCTCCACTTT
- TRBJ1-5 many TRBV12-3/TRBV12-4 CASSLIEGQPQHF TGTGCCAGCAGTTTAATTGAGGGTCAGCCCCAGCATTTT
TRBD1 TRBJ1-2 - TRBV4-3 CASSQDPPASTGALANYGYTF TGCGCCAGCAGCCAAGATCCCCCCGCATCGACAGGGGCCTTAGCTAACTATGGCTACACCTTC
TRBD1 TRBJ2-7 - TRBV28 CASSSQRQGVREQYF TGTGCCAGCAGTTCTCAACGACAGGGAGTTCGCGAGCAGTACTTC
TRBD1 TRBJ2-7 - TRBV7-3 CASGTGGYEQYF TGTGCCAGCGGGACAGGGGGTTACGAGCAGTACTTC
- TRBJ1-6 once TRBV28 CASSLGTGRYSPLHF TGTGCCAGCAGTTTGGGAACAGGGAGATATTCACCCCTCCACTTT
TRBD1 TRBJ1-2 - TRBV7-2 CASSTTSTGTGNYGYTF TGTGCCAGCAGCACAACGTCAACCGGGACAGGGAACTATGGCTACACCTTC
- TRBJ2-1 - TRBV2 CASTGGRSYNEQFF TGTGCCAGCACCGGAGGGCGCTCCTACAATGAGCAGTTCTTC
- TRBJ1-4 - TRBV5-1 CASSRSQANEKLFF TGCGCCAGCTCCCGCAGCCAGGCTAATGAAAAACTGTTTTTT
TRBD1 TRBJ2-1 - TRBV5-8 CASRRDRGNEQFF TGTGCCAGCAGACGGGACAGGGGAAATGAGCAGTTCTTC
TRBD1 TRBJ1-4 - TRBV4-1 CASSHRTGGDEKLFF TGCGCCAGCAGCCACCGGACAGGGGGCGATGAAAAACTGTTTTTT
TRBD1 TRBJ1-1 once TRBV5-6 CASSLLRGVGTGGTEAFF TGTGCCAGCAGCTTGTTGAGAGGGGTAGGGACAGGGGGCACTGAAGCTTTCTTT
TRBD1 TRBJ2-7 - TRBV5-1 CASSLALPGQGNSYEQYF TGCGCCAGCAGCTTGGCGCTCCCGGGACAGGGAAATTCCTACGAGCAGTACTTC
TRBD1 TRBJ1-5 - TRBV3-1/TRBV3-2 CASSQGGTGRGPQHF TGTGCCAGCAGCCAAGGGGGGACAGGTCGGGGGCCCCAGCATTTT
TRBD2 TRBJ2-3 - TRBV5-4 CASSSELVRGADTQYF TGTGCCAGCAGCTCCGAGCTAGTGCGGGGGGCAGATACGCAGTATTTT
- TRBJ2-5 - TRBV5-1 CASSTWGQGQETQYF TGCGCCAGCAGCACCTGGGGTCAGGGGCAAGAGACCCAGTACTTC
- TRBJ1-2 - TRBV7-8 CASSPRPGGDGYGYTF TGTGCCAGCAGCCCCCGTCCCGGGGGGGACGGCTATGGCTACACCTTC
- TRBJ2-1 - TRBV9 CASSVGRGRSYNEQFF TGTGCCAGCAGCGTAGGTAGGGGTCGCTCCTACAATGAGCAGTTCTTC
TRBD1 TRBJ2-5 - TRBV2 CASRGTGLETQYF TGTGCCAGCAGGGGGACAGGGCTAGAGACCCAGTACTTC
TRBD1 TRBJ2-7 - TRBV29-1 CSEYRGLTYEQYF TGCAGCGAGTACAGGGGGTTGACCTACGAGCAGTACTTC
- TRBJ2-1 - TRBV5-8 CASSLDTPGLNYNEQFF TGTGCCAGCAGCTTGGATACCCCTGGGCTGAACTACAATGAGCAGTTCTTC
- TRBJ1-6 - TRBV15 CATSSFDSPLHF TGTGCCACCAGCAGTTTCGATTCACCCCTCCACTTT
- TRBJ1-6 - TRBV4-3 CASSRTDYNSPLHF TGCGCCAGCAGCAGGACAGACTATAATTCACCCCTCCACTTT
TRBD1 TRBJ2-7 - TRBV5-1 CASSLGTVSYEQYF TGCGCCAGCAGCTTAGGGACAGTCTCCTACGAGCAGTACTTC